Given below is one T cell receptor beta chain in context. The source of the sample is a study of OX40 agonist ivuxolimab in advanced cancers. As for the study in general: Dose-escalation cases comprised hepatocellular carcinoma, melanoma, renal cell or head and neck cancer.

The CDR3 has 12 amino acids. The germline V gene has CDR1 MNHNY and CDR2 SVGAGI (reference sequence). V lost 7 bases and J lost 6; bases outside the gene matches: 3. Here immunoSEQ multiplex PCR was the method, and the copy in TCRdb shows in-frame clones only, minus some. Of more than 95,000 clones listed, 85% to 95% are singletons. The chain has TRBV6-6 and TRBJ2-1; 7 bases are a match to TRBD1. The TCR sequence derives from an adult with an advanced solid tumor such as melanoma, head and neck, liver or kidney cancer. The sample in question was CD4+ or CD8+ T cells sorted from blood, obtained in a trial of the OX40 agonist ivuxolimab. In DNA, the CDR3 is TGTGCCAGCAAAACAGGGGTCAATGAGCAGTTCTTC. This sequence encodes CASKTGVNEQFF.